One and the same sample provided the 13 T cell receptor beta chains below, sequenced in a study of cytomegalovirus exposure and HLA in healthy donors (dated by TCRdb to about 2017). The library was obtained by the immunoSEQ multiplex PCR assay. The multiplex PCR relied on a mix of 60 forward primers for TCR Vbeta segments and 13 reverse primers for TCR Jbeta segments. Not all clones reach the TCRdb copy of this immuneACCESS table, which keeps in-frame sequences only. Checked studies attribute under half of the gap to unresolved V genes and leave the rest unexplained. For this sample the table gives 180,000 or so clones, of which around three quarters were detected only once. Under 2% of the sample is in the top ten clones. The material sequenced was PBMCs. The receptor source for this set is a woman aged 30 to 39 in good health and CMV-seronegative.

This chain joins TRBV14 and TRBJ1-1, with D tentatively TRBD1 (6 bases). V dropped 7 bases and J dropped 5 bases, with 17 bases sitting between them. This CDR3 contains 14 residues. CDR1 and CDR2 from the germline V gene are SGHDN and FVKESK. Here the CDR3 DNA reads TGTGCCAGCATCGAGGGGGGGTTCGATACTGAAGCTTTCTTT. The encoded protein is CASIEGGFDTEAFF.

CDR3 in amino acids: CASSSTGEYEQYF. The CDR3 region has the DNA TGTGCCAGCAGTTCCACCGGGGAGTACGAGCAGTACTTC. This sequence joins TRBV6-1 and TRBJ2-7, with D perhaps matching TRBD2 (5 bases). V was clipped by 5 bases and J by 4 bases, with 12 bases between them. This CDR3 is built from 13 residues. CDR1 and CDR2 (germline): MNHNS, SASEGT.

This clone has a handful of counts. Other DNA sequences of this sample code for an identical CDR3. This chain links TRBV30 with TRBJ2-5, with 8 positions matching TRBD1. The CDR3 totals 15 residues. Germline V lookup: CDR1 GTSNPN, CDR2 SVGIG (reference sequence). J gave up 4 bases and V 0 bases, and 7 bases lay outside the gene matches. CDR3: CAWSVSGGAGETQYF. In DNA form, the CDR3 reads TGTGCCTGGAGTGTATCAGGGGGCGCGGGAGAGACCCAGTACTTC.

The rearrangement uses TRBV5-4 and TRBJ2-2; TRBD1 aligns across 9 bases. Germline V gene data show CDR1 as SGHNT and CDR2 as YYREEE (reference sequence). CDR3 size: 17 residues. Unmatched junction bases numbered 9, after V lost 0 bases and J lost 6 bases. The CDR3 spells CASSLGPGQGSPGELFF. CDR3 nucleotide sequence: TGTGCCAGCAGCTTGGGGCCGGGACAGGGAAGTCCCGGGGAGCTGTTTTTT. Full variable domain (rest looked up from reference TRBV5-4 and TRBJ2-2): ETGVTQSPTHLIKTRGQQVTLRCSSQSGHNTVSWYQQALGQGPQFIFQYYREEENGRGNFPPRFSGLQFPNYSSELNVNALELDDSALYLCASSLGPGQGSPGELFFGEGSRLTVL.

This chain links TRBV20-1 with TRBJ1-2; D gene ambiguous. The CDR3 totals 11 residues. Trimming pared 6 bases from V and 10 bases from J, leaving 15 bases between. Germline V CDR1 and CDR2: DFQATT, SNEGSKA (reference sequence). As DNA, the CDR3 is TGCAGTGCGAGCCGGGGTCTTGACTACACCTTC. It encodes CSASRGLDYTF.

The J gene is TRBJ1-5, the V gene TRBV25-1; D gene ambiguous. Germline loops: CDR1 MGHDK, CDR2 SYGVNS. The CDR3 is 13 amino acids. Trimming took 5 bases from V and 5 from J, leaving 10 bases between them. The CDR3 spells CASSQGSHQPQHF. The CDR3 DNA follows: TGTGCCAGCAGTCAAGGGAGTCATCAGCCCCAGCATTTT.

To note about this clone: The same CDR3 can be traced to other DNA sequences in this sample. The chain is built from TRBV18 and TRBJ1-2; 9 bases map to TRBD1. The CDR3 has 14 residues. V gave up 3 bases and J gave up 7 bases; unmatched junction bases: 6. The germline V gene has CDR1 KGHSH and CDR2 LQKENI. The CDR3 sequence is CASSPEGQGSGYTF. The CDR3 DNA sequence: TGTGCCAGCTCACCGGAGGGACAGGGTTCTGGCTACACCTTC. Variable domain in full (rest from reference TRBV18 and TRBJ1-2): NAGVMQNPRHLVRRRGQEARLRCSPMKGHSHVYWYRQLPEEGLKFMVYLQKENIIDESGMPKERFSAEFPKEGPSILRIQQVVRGDSAAYFCASSPEGQGSGYTFGSGTRLTVV.

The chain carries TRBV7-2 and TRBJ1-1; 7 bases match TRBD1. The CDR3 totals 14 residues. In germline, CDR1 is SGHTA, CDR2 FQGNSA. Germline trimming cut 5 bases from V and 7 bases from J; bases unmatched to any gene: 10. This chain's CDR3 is CASSRRGQDDEAFF. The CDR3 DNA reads TGTGCCAGCAGCAGAAGAGGACAGGACGATGAAGCTTTCTTT.

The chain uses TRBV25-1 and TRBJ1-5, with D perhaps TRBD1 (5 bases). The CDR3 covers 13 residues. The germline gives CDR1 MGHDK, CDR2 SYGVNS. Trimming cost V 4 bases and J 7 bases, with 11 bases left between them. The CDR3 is CASSGLGEQPQHF. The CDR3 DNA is TGTGCCAGCAGTGGACTAGGGGAGCAGCCCCAGCATTTT.

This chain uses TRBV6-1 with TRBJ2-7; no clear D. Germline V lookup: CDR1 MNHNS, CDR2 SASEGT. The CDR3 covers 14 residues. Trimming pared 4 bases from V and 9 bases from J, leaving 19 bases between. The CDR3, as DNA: TGTGCCAGCAGTGCCCAGGCTTCGAGTTACTGGCAGTACTTC. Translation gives CASSAQASSYWQYF.

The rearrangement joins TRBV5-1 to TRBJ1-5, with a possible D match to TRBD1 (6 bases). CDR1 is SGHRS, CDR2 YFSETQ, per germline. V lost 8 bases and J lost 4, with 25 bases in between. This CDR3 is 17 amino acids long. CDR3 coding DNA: TGCGCCAGTAAAATTGGAGCTTCAGGGGATGAGAATCAGCCCCAGCATTTT. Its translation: CASKIGASGDENQPQHF.

The CDR3 loop reads CASSLEWGRSSTDTQYF. Written as DNA, the CDR3 is TGCGCCAGCAGCTTGGAATGGGGCAGATCTAGCACAGATACGCAGTATTTT. The chain uses TRBV5-1 and TRBJ2-3; D possibly corresponds to TRBD1 (5 bases). V was cut by 0 bases and J by 0 bases, with 14 bases left in between. The CDR3 spans 17 residues. Germline lookup yields CDR1 SGHRS and CDR2 YFSETQ.

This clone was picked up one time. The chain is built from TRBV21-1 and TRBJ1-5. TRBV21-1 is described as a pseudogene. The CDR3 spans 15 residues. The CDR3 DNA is TGTGCCAGCAGCAAATTGGGGGAGGACAATCAGCCCCAGCATTTT. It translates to CASSKLGEDNQPQHF.